Below, one TCR beta chain is given with its context. Profiled with immunoSEQ multiplex PCR; TCRdb holds only in-frame clones, not every one. The repertoire holds approximately 15,000 clones, with around 65% as singletons. The entry originates in a study of T cell repertoires in ileal Crohn's disease. This TCR came from an adult with Crohn's disease. Source material: ileal tissue.

CDR3 in amino acids: CASRTTSGSIYEQYF. CDR3 nucleotide sequence: TGTGCCAGCAGAACGACTAGCGGGAGTATTTACGAGCAGTACTTC. The chain links TRBV11-1 to TRBJ2-7; 12 bases align to TRBD2. The V gene end was trimmed by 6 bases and the J gene end by 4 bases; junction bases not matched to a gene: 7. CDR3 length: 15 amino acids. CDR1 is SGHAT, CDR2 FQDESV, per germline (reference sequence). The whole variable domain, filled in from reference TRBV11-1 and TRBJ2-7, reads EAEVAQSPRYKITEKSQAVAFWCDPISGHATLYWYRQILGQGPELLVQFQDESVVDDSQLPKDRFSAERLKGVDSTLKIQPAELGDSAMYLCASRTTSGSIYEQYFGPGTRLTVT.